This TCR beta chain was recovered during a study of T cell repertoires in ileal Crohn's disease. CDR3 size: 15 residues. Per the germline V gene, CDR1 is SGDLS and CDR2 is YYNGEE. Trimming removed 1 base at V and 9 bases at J, with 14 bases between. TCRdb's copy holds only in-frame clones and misses some; the assay was immunoSEQ multiplex PCR. The sample yields 3,500 to 4,500 clones, 72% seen once. The sequence was collected from an adult with Crohn's disease. Sequenced input: ileal tissue. V usage is TRBV9 and J usage is TRBJ1-6, with TRBD1 as a possible D gene (6 bases). CDR3 in amino acids: CASSVYETGASPLHF. As DNA, the CDR3 is TGTGCCAGCAGCGTATATGAGACAGGCGCTTCACCCCTCCACTTT.